Given below is one T cell receptor beta chain in context. The CDR3 runs to 14 residues. V gave up 2 bases and J gave up 1 base, with 9 bases separating them. CDR1 is MNHEY, CDR2 SMNVEV, per germline (reference sequence). The data originate from a study of blood T cell repertoires in COVID-19. Study as a whole: In each case, the material was cDNA or gDNA derived from T cells, B-cell-depleted T cells, or PBMCs.

The assay was immunoSEQ multiplex PCR, and TCRdb's table has in-frame clones only and misses some. The sample consists of more than 10,000 clones, around 91% of them appearing once. Sequencing used peripheral blood. The V call is TRBV27, the J call TRBJ2-7; D is ambiguous. The sequence came from a human donor with active COVID-19. The donor label of this sample is uncertain. The CDR3: CASSLTQRSYEQYF. In nucleotides, the CDR3 is TGTGCCAGCAGTTTAACCCAGAGGTCCTACGAGCAGTACTTC.